This T cell receptor (beta chain) was retrieved from a study of OX40 agonist ivuxolimab in advanced cancers. Whole-study findings and limits: Expansion of clones was among the lowest in partial responders at 0.1-3.0 mg/kg.

Germline loops: CDR1 SGHTA, CDR2 FQGNSA. This CDR3 comprises 14 residues. With 5 bases clipped from V and 6 bases from J, the junction kept 5 bases outside the gene matches. Clones were read by immunoSEQ multiplex PCR, and TCRdb kept only the in-frame ones, dropping some. The table records roughly 69,000 clones, about 83% of them present only once. Remarks on this clone: Its antigen remains unknown.

This clonotype originated in an adult with an advanced solid tumor such as melanoma, head and neck, liver or kidney cancer. Material: CD4+ or CD8+ T cells sorted from blood, obtained in a trial of the OX40 agonist ivuxolimab. The chain uses TRBV7-2 and TRBJ2-7; TRBD1 aligns across 12 bases. The CDR3 spells CASSPGTGGVEQYF. CDR3 coding DNA: TGTGCCAGCAGCCCCGGGACAGGGGGCGTCGAGCAGTACTTC.